The next 30 T cell receptor beta chains were all read from a single sample in a study of blood T cell repertoires in COVID-19. Profiled with immunoSEQ multiplex PCR; TCRdb holds only in-frame clones, not every one. The sample consists of approximately 330,000 clones, 90% of them appearing once. Sequenced material: peripheral blood. The origin of the receptors is a middle-aged woman with COVID-19, enrolled during active disease.

The rearrangement joins TRBV6-5 to TRBJ1-2, with D possibly TRBD1 on 6 matching bases. The ends were cut back, 6 bases at V and 8 bases at J, with 13 bases in the middle. The germline V gene has CDR1 MNHEY and CDR2 SVGAGI. The CDR3 is 12 residues long. Here the CDR3 DNA reads TGTGCCAGCAGATATGGACAGATGGGCTACACCTTC. Translation: CASRYGQMGYTF.

As to this clone: At one end, the junction sequence differs from germline, possibly due to a read error. This sequence joins TRBV14 and TRBJ1-1; TRBD1 might be the D (5 bases). CDR1 SGHDN and CDR2 FVKESK come from the germline V gene. CDR3 length: 17 amino acids. The CDR3 loop is CASSQIRSKEGNPEAFF. CDR3 coding DNA: TGTGCCAGCAGCCAAATCAGAAGTAAGGAGGGGAACCCTGAAGCTTTCTTT.

The chain employs TRBV2 and TRBJ2-1; D is perhaps TRBD2 (5 bases). The CDR3 is 12 residues long. Germline V gene lookup returns CDR1 SNHLY and CDR2 FYNNEI. Trimming removed 6 bases from V and 3 bases from J, with 6 bases in between. DNA of the CDR3: TGTGCCAGCAGCGGGGTCTACAATGAGCAGTTCTTC. Translating gives CASSGVYNEQFF.

Remarks on this clone: This sample also contains other DNA sequences that code for the same CDR3. This sequence joins TRBV6-1 and TRBJ1-2, with D perhaps matching TRBD1 (6 bases). The V gene lost 0 bases and the J gene lost 4 bases, with 6 bases spanning the gap. Germline CDR1 is MNHNS and CDR2 is SASEGT. This CDR3 is 13 amino acids long. CDR3 region: CASSEAGGYGYTF. CDR3 coding DNA: TGTGCCAGCAGTGAAGCAGGGGGCTATGGCTACACCTTC.

V gene TRBV29-1 combines with J gene TRBJ2-1, with 9 bases matching TRBD2. After removal of 4 bases from V and 7 bases from J, the junction contained 5 bases not matched to a gene. This CDR3 contains 13 residues. CDR1 SQVTM and CDR2 ANQGSEA come from the germline V gene. CDR3 nucleotide sequence: TGCAGCGTTGCTAGCGGGAACCTGAATGAGCAGTTCTTC. This gives the protein CSVASGNLNEQFF.

This clone came up once. The rearrangement joins TRBV6-2 or TRBV6-3 to TRBJ1-2; 10 nucleotides line up with TRBD1. Germline trimming cut 2 bases from V and 6 bases from J; bases unmatched to any gene: 9. This CDR3 region has 16 residues. From germline, CDR1 is MNHEY and CDR2 SVGEGT. In DNA form, the CDR3 reads TGTGCCAGCAGTTACCCGTTGACAGGGGGCGCGGATGGCTACACCTTC. It is translated as CASSYPLTGGADGYTF.

The rearrangement links TRBV4-3 to TRBJ1-1; maybe TRBD1 (6 bases). V dropped 0 bases and J dropped 5 bases, with 13 bases sitting between them. The CDR3 loop spans 15 amino acids. The V gene's germline CDR1 is LGHNA and CDR2 YSLEER. CDR3 in DNA: TGCGCCAGCAGCCAAGACGGGGGGCACGGGACTGAAGCTTTCTTT. It codes for CASSQDGGHGTEAFF.

Here the CDR3 reads CASSQQGAYYGYTF. CDR3 nucleotides: TGTGCCAGCAGTCAGCAGGGGGCATACTATGGCTACACCTTC. V gene TRBV2 combines with J gene TRBJ1-2, with 8 positions matching TRBD1. CDR3 size: 14 residues. Germline CDR1 is SNHLY and CDR2 is FYNNEI. V was clipped by 5 bases and J by 3 bases; unmatched bases: 5.

The rearrangement uses TRBV28 and TRBJ2-1, with TRBD2 matching over 7 bases. The CDR3 runs to 16 residues. Germline assignment: CDR1 MDHEN and CDR2 SYDVKM. Trimming at V came to 3 bases and at J to 4 bases, leaving 9 bases not matched to a gene. As DNA, the CDR3 is TGTGCCAGCAGTTTTCATAGTAGCGGGCTTTACAATGAGCAGTTCTTC. This translates into CASSFHSSGLYNEQFF.

J is TRBJ2-2 and V is TRBV3-1 (or the pseudogene TRBV3-2), with 12 bases identical to TRBD2. Trimming took 6 bases from V and 3 from J; bases not matched to a gene: 8. Germline CDR1 and CDR2: LGHDT and YNNKEL (reference sequence). This CDR3 region has 17 residues. CDR3 in amino acids: CASRGLAGNGYTGELFF. The CDR3 nucleotides are TGTGCCAGCAGAGGACTAGCGGGAAATGGTTACACCGGGGAGCTGTTTTTT.

J is TRBJ2-5 and V is TRBV15; no clear D. Trimming removed 3 bases at V and 4 bases at J, with 6 bases between. CDR1 is LNHNV, CDR2 YYDKDF, per germline (reference sequence). The CDR3 runs 12 residues. DNA of the CDR3: TGTGCCACCAGCAGGAGATTAGAGACCCAGTACTTC. Protein product: CATSRRLETQYF. Looking up the rest from reference TRBV15 and TRBJ2-5 gives the full variable domain: DAMVIQNPRYQVTQFGKPVTLSCSQTLNHNVMYWYQQKSSQAPKLLFHYYDKDFNNEADTPDNFQSRRPNTSFCFLDIRSPGLGDTAMYLCATSRRLETQYFGPGTRLLVL.

In this sample, this clone turned up once. The V gene is TRBV28, the J gene TRBJ1-5; weak D call: TRBD1 (6 bases). This CDR3 is built from 15 residues. V lost 3 bases and J 1 base, leaving 10 bases between the germline ends. CDR1 is MDHEN and CDR2 is SYDVKM in the germline V gene. In DNA, the CDR3 is TGTGCCAGCAGTTTTGGGCAGGGGAGCAATCAGCCCCAGCATTTT. It specifies CASSFGQGSNQPQHF.

V is TRBV5-6 and J is TRBJ1-5, with D perhaps matching TRBD1 (5 bases). Trimming removed 4 bases at V and 3 bases at J, with 17 bases between. Germline CDR1 SGHDT, CDR2 YYEEEE. There are 16 residues in the CDR3. CDR3 bases: TGTGCCAGCAGCAGACGGAGGGACGCCGCCAATCAGCCCCAGCATTTT. This encodes CASSRRRDAANQPQHF.

The genes are TRBV27 and TRBJ2-1; perhaps TRBD2 as D (6 bases). Germline V lookup: CDR1 MNHEY, CDR2 SMNVEV (reference sequence). V was trimmed by 3 bases and J by 6 bases, leaving 12 bases between them. The CDR3 has 14 residues. Here the CDR3 reads CASSLLGLSNEQFF. In DNA form, the CDR3 reads TGTGCCAGCAGTTTGTTGGGACTTAGCAATGAGCAGTTCTTC.

The chain is built from TRBV28 and TRBJ2-3; 7 nucleotides align to TRBD2. The trim removed 3 bases at V and 5 bases at J, leaving 8 bases unmatched. The CDR3 covers 15 residues. CDR1 is MDHEN, CDR2 SYDVKM, per germline. The chain's CDR3 is CASSLGGGVVDTQYF. The CDR3 bases are TGTGCCAGCAGTTTGGGGGGGGGAGTCGTAGATACGCAGTATTTT.

V and J are TRBV5-5 and TRBJ2-4; 9 bases are shared with TRBD1. Trimming cost V 4 bases and J 5 bases; bases outside gene matches: 4. This CDR3 region has 14 residues. Germline V gives CDR1 SGHKS, CDR2 YYEKEE (reference sequence). The CDR3 is CASSPRTGENIQYF. The CDR3 coding sequence is TGTGCCAGCAGCCCTAGGACAGGGGAAAACATTCAGTACTTC.

This clone was counted a single time. The chain links TRBV6-5 to TRBJ1-4; D remains unclear. This CDR3 comprises 16 residues. The V gene's germline CDR1 is MNHEY and CDR2 SVGAGI. With 0 bases removed from V and 5 bases from J, the gap between germline ends came to 13 bases. CDR3 in DNA: TGTGCCAGCAGTTACTCAGCACAGTACCTAAATGAAAAACTGTTTTTT. Protein sequence: CASSYSAQYLNEKLFF.

The chain joins TRBV6-4 to TRBJ2-7; TRBD1 aligns across 10 bases. The germline V gene encodes CDR1 MRHNA and CDR2 SNTAGT. Trimming at V came to 5 bases and at J to 4 bases, leaving 2 bases not matched to a gene. The CDR3 sequence is 13 residues long. The CDR3 nucleotides read TGTGCCAGCAGTATGGGACAGGGGTACGAGCAGTACTTC. Its protein product is CASSMGQGYEQYF.

This sequence joins TRBV6-5 and TRBJ1-5; the D is unclear. Germline lookup yields CDR1 MNHEY and CDR2 SVGAGI. The CDR3 consists of 14 residues. The V end lost 7 bases, the J end lost 3 bases, and 13 bases lay between the germline ends. In DNA, the CDR3 is TGTGCCAGCAATTCGTGGCAGTTCAATCAGCCCCAGCATTTT. It translates to CASNSWQFNQPQHF.

The chain links TRBV5-1 to TRBJ1-3; D might be TRBD1 (6 bases). The V end was cut by 3 bases, the J end by 3 bases, with 10 bases between. Germline V gives CDR1 SGHRS, CDR2 YFSETQ. The CDR3 loop spans 14 amino acids. The CDR3 here is CASSSLGGGNTIYF. The CDR3 region has the DNA TGCGCCAGCAGCTCTTTAGGGGGTGGAAACACCATATATTTT.

The gene calls are TRBV6-6 and TRBJ1-5; TRBD1 matches at 8 bases. The CDR3 is made up of 14 amino acids. Germline V CDR1 and CDR2: MNHNY, SVGAGI (reference sequence). Trimming at V came to 4 bases and at J to 7 bases, leaving 6 bases not matched to a gene. CDR3 nucleotides: TGTGCCAGCAGTTCCCGGACAGGGAGGCAGCCCCAGCATTTT. Translation gives CASSSRTGRQPQHF.

Regarding this clone: This sample includes further DNA sequences coding for the same CDR3. This chain connects TRBV6-2 or TRBV6-3 to TRBJ2-7; the D is unclear. CDR3 length: 12 residues. CDR1 MNHEY and CDR2 SVGEGT come from the germline V gene. The V end lost 6 bases, the J end lost 1 base, and 7 bases lay between the germline ends. This CDR3 reads CASSPTSYEQYF. Written as DNA, the CDR3 is TGTGCCAGCAGCCCAACTTCCTACGAGCAGTACTTC.

V usage is TRBV6-6 and J usage is TRBJ1-5, with 10 bases identical to TRBD1. The CDR3 has 15 amino acids. The J segment lost 3 bases and the V segment lost 8 bases, leaving 7 bases of the junction unmatched. Germline V gene lookup returns CDR1 MNHNY and CDR2 SVGAGI (reference sequence). The CDR3 sequence is CASRVTGGVNQPQHF. The CDR3, as DNA: TGTGCCAGCCGGGTGACAGGGGGCGTCAATCAGCCCCAGCATTTT.

This clone was recorded a few times. The chain joins TRBV7-2 to TRBJ1-1; possibly TRBD1 for D (6 bases). The germline V gene encodes CDR1 SGHTA and CDR2 FQGNSA. The germline V and J ends were trimmed by 6 bases and 2 bases, with 13 bases remaining between them. There are 14 residues in the CDR3. The CDR3 DNA reads TGTGCCAGCAGTGTTAGGACAGTAAACACTGAAGCTTTCTTT. Encoded protein: CASSVRTVNTEAFF.

The chain uses TRBV2 and TRBJ1-3; D call uncertain. V lost 2 bases, J lost 4 bases, and 9 bases lay in between. Germline V lookup: CDR1 SNHLY, CDR2 FYNNEI. The CDR3 is 14 residues long. The chain's CDR3 is CASSETVSGNTIYF. CDR3 coding DNA: TGTGCCAGCAGTGAAACGGTATCCGGAAACACCATATATTTT. The full variable domain, completed using reference TRBV2 and TRBJ1-3, is EPEVTQTPSHQVTQMGQEVILRCVPISNHLYFYWYRQILGQKVEFLVSFYNNEISEKSEIFDDQFSVERPDGSNFTLKIRSTKLEDSAMYFCASSETVSGNTIYFGEGSWLTVV.

The gene calls are TRBV7-2 and TRBJ2-1, with 8 bases lining up with TRBD1. This CDR3 has 16 amino acids. Germline V lookup: CDR1 SGHTA, CDR2 FQGNSA. Trimming removed 2 bases from V and 6 bases from J; junction bases left unmatched: 9. In DNA, the CDR3 is TGTGCCAGCAGCTTACAGGGGGCGGTTCTCGGCAATGAGCAGTTCTTC. It encodes CASSLQGAVLGNEQFF.

The genes are TRBV30 and TRBJ1-3; tentatively, D is TRBD1 (5 bases). Deletions cut 8 bases from V and 4 bases from J, with 18 bases between. Germline V gives CDR1 GTSNPN, CDR2 SVGIG (reference sequence). The CDR3 extends over 14 amino acids. Written as DNA, the CDR3 is TGTGCCAGGGCCGGCCCAGGGCCAGGAAACACCATATATTTT. Its protein is CARAGPGPGNTIYF.

The V and J genes are TRBV18 and TRBJ1-4, with 7 bases aligning to TRBD1. The CDR3 loop spans 18 amino acids. Losses at the gene ends were 3 bases for V and 7 bases for J; bases not matched to a gene: 17. Per the germline V gene, CDR1 is KGHSH and CDR2 is LQKENI. The CDR3 DNA reads as TGTGCCAGCTCACCGCGAGGCCCTACAGGGGAGAGAGGTGAAAAACTGTTTTTT. Protein product: CASSPRGPTGERGEKLFF.

The rearrangement joins TRBV7-3 to TRBJ2-3, with 8 nucleotides matching TRBD1. CDR1 is SGHTA, CDR2 FQGTGA, per germline. The junction had 7 bases not matched to a gene; V was cut back by 6 bases and J by 2 bases. The CDR3 spans 15 residues. The CDR3 bases are TGTGCCAGCAGTCCCTCAGGGGGCCCCACAGATACGCAGTATTTT. This codes for CASSPSGGPTDTQYF.

V is TRBV11-3 and J is TRBJ1-5, with TRBD1 matching over 8 bases. In germline, CDR1 is SGHNT, CDR2 YENEEA. V dropped 3 bases and J dropped 6; count of bases not matched to a gene: 7. The CDR3 is made up of 15 amino acids. The CDR3 region has the DNA TGTGCCAGCAGCTTTCAGGACAGGGACCCTCAGCCCCAGCATTTT. It encodes CASSFQDRDPQPQHF.